The clone carrying this T cell receptor beta chain was recorded a few times. Its specificity is not known. J was trimmed by 5 bases and V by 6 bases; bases with no gene match: 9. The CDR3 length is 14 residues. Looked up from germline, CDR1 is SNHLY and CDR2 is FYNNEI. Next came a second PCR, run for about 7 to 12 cycles, which used a sample-barcoded 5' primer along with a J-beta primer mix. Every cDNA molecule carried a tag from a template-switch adaptor bearing 12 random nucleotides. TCRdb re-called the 5' RACE reads through MiXCR, storing one row per CDR3 protein. The table lists roughly 730,000 distinct CDR3 sequences, approximately 60% of them singletons, with 20% to 30% in the top ten. Peripheral blood was drawn, around 9.5 milliliters per donor. This sample is drawn from a study of blood T cells in healthy people across ages. Study-wide results and caveats: It was the long-lived donors that had more naive CD4+ cells and higher diversity than aged donors.

The TCR originated in a man aged 35-49 years in good health. The sequenced material came from blood. This chain connects TRBV2 to TRBJ1-1, with TRBD1 identical over 7 bases. The CDR3 sequence: CASRDTGAGTEAFF. The DNA for the CDR3 is TGTGCCAGCAGAGACACAGGGGCGGGGACTGAAGCTTTCTTT. Complete variable domain (other parts from reference TRBV2 and TRBJ1-1): EPEVTQTPSHQVTQMGQEVILRCVPISNHLYFYWYRQILGQKVEFLVSFYNNEISEKSEIFDDQFSVERPDGSNFTLKIRSTKLEDSAMYFCASRDTGAGTEAFFGQGTRLTVV.